These 4 T cell receptor beta chains share one sample of origin, sequenced in a study of T cells expressing NK-cell markers (dated by TCRdb to the early 2020s). The library was produced with 5' RACE. Data came from an Illumina HiSeq 2000. TCRdb reprocessed the reads and provides one entry for every CDR3 protein sequence; no DNA is given. The table of this sample itemizes some 460,000 distinct CDR3 sequences. The ten largest clones represent over 1.3% of the sample. The specimen sequenced was blood T cells: a sorted CD56 or NKG2C T cell subset, CD4+ or CD8+ T cells, or bulk PBMC T cells (not recorded which). The receptors were sampled from a woman aged 45-65 years in good health. Donor details come from another sample of the same person, matched by shared clones.

V gene TRBV7-9 combines with J gene TRBJ2-3; the D gene TCRdb calls, TRBD2, cannot be checked with no DNA. The CDR3 runs to 16 residues. Germline values: CDR1 SEHNR, CDR2 FQNEAQ (reference sequence). Here the CDR3 reads CASSSTSGIRTDTQYF.

This sequence joins TRBV9 and TRBJ2-4. The CDR3 spans 14 residues. Looked up from germline, CDR1 is SGDLS and CDR2 is YYNGEE. The chain's CDR3 is CASSVELLGNIQYF.

The CDR3 loop is CASSHQQGAGNQPQHF. The rearrangement uses TRBV4-1 and TRBJ1-5; TCRdb lists TRBD1, though no DNA is available to test this call. The CDR3 contains 16 residues. Germline V gene lookup returns CDR1 MGHRA and CDR2 YSYEKL.

The genes are TRBV2 and TRBJ2-3; TCRdb indicates TRBD1, and absent DNA this call remains unverified. The CDR3 extends over 16 amino acids. CDR1 and CDR2 (germline): SNHLY, FYNNEI. CDR3 region: CASSLRQSGTTDTQYF.